These 9 T cell receptor beta chains were all obtained from the same sample, sequenced in a study of cytomegalovirus exposure and HLA in healthy donors. Sequencing used immunoSEQ multiplex PCR; TCRdb keeps in-frame clones, though not all of them. The table includes 120,000 or so clones, approximately 89% detected once. The sequenced sample was PBMCs. All receptors derive from a woman under 30 in good health and CMV-seronegative.

The chain has TRBV5-4 and TRBJ2-1; D possibly corresponds to TRBD2 (5 bases). The CDR3 length is 15 residues. V lost 0 bases and J 4 bases, leaving 11 bases between the germline ends. Per the germline V gene, CDR1 is SGHNT and CDR2 is YYREEE (reference sequence). CDR3: CASSLAGLGYNEQFF. The CDR3 bases are TGTGCCAGCAGCTTGGCGGGGTTAGGATACAATGAGCAGTTCTTC.

This clone was found once. This chain connects TRBV29-1 to TRBJ1-1; D may be TRBD1 (5 bases). Trimming took 3 bases from V and 1 from J, leaving 15 bases between them. The length of the CDR3 is 15 residues. Germline loops: CDR1 SQVTM, CDR2 ANQGSEA. CDR3 amino acids: CSVDDGAGPNTEAFF. The CDR3 nucleotides read TGCAGCGTTGACGATGGGGCGGGACCGAACACTGAAGCTTTCTTT.

The genes are TRBV30 and TRBJ1-5; 7 bases are a match to TRBD1. Germline CDR1 and CDR2: GTSNPN and SVGIG (reference sequence). The CDR3 spans 15 residues. After removal of 1 base from V and 1 base from J, the junction contained 4 bases not matched to a gene. CDR3 loop: CAWSAPDRSNQPQHF. The CDR3 nucleotides are TGTGCCTGGAGTGCTCCGGACAGGAGCAATCAGCCCCAGCATTTT. Complete variable domain (other parts from reference TRBV30 and TRBJ1-5): SQTIHQWPATLVQPVGSPLSLECTVEGTSNPNLYWYRQAAGRGLQLLFYSVGIGQISSEVPQNLSASRPQDRQFILSSKKLLLSDSGFYLCAWSAPDRSNQPQHFGDGTRLSIL.

The chain employs TRBV14 and TRBJ1-2; perhaps TRBD1 as D (5 bases). Germline values: CDR1 SGHDN, CDR2 FVKESK. The V gene lost 1 base and the J gene lost 9 bases, with 15 bases spanning the gap. CDR3 length: 14 residues. The CDR3 sequence: CASSQVGTGGSYTF. DNA of the CDR3: TGTGCCAGCAGCCAAGTGGGGACGGGCGGGAGCTACACCTTC.

V is TRBV28 and J is TRBJ2-2, with 10 positions matching TRBD1. V shed 3 bases, J shed 5 bases, and the junction held 6 bases outside the gene matches. Per germline, CDR1 MDHEN and CDR2 SYDVKM. CDR3 length: 16 residues. The CDR3 region is CASSLRTGGLTGELFF. The CDR3 nucleotides are TGTGCCAGCAGTTTGCGGACAGGGGGTTTGACCGGGGAGCTGTTTTTT.

This chain joins TRBV28 and TRBJ2-3; weak D call: TRBD2 (7 bases). Trimming shortened V by 6 bases and J by 4 bases, and 17 bases separated the two germline ends. Germline V lookup: CDR1 MDHEN, CDR2 SYDVKM. The length of the CDR3 is 15 residues. Written as DNA, the CDR3 is TGTGCCAGCAGCCCTGGGGGGGCCCGACCAGATACGCAGTATTTT. Translation: CASSPGGARPDTQYF.

The chain joins TRBV7-3 to TRBJ2-7, with 10 bases aligning to TRBD1. V dropped 6 bases and J dropped 2; count of bases not matched to a gene: 1. Germline CDR1 and CDR2: SGHTA and FQGTGA. The CDR3 runs 13 residues. The CDR3 sequence is CASRGTGAYEQYF. CDR3 DNA sequence: TGTGCCAGCAGGGGGACAGGGGCCTACGAGCAGTACTTC.

This chain uses TRBV19 with TRBJ2-1, with 9 nucleotides matching TRBD1. Germline CDR1 reads LNHDA; CDR2 reads SQIVND (reference sequence). The CDR3 is made up of 14 amino acids. V dropped 4 bases and J dropped 7; count of bases not matched to a gene: 5. This chain's CDR3 is CASSRWDRDNEQFF. CDR3 DNA: TGTGCCAGTAGTAGATGGGACAGGGATAATGAGCAGTTCTTC.

This sequence joins TRBV9 and TRBJ1-2; TRBD1 aligns across 8 bases. The junction had 7 bases not matched to a gene; V was cut back by 4 bases and J by 5 bases. CDR3 length equals 14 residues. Germline CDR1 and CDR2: SGDLS and YYNGEE. DNA of the CDR3: TGTGCCAGCAGCCCTGGGACAGGCGCTTATGGCTACACCTTC. It yields the protein CASSPGTGAYGYTF.